This record concerns one TCR beta chain sequence. Antigen: not known. V was pared by 3 bases and J by 5 bases, with 14 bases between. Germline CDR1 is MNHEY and CDR2 is SMNVEV (reference sequence). CDR3 size: 16 residues. The data derive from a study of T cell responses to AZD1222 COVID-19 vaccine. General study findings and limits: Repertoires were sampled only after the peak T cell response. Among AZD1222 vaccinees, only five to seven were seropositive at baseline.

Generated by immunoSEQ multiplex PCR, the TCRdb table keeps only in-frame clones and is missing some. The sample lists about 89,000 clones, under 95% occurring once. This receptor was identified in an adult in good health. The material sequenced was peripheral blood, taken on day 0 of MenACWY control vaccination. The chain carries TRBV27 and TRBJ1-6; D perhaps matches TRBD1 (5 bases). CDR3 loop: CASSFSRQIDNSPLHF. The CDR3 DNA follows: TGTGCCAGCAGTTTCTCCCGACAGATCGATAATTCACCCCTCCACTTT.